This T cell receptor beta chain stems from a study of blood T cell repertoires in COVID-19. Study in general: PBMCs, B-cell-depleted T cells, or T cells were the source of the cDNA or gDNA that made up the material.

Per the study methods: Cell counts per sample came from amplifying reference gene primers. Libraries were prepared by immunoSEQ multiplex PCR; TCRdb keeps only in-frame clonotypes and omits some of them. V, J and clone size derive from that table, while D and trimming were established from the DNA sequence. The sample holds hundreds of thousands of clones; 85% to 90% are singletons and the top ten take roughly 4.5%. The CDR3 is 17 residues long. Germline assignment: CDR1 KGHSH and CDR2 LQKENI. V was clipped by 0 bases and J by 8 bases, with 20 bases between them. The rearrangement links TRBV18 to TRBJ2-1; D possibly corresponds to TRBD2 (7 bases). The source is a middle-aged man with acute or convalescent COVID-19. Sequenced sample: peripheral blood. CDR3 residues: CASSPPLGAGARDEQFF. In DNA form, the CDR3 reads TGTGCCAGCTCACCACCGCTGGGCGCGGGGGCTCGCGATGAGCAGTTCTTC.